This T cell receptor beta chain was sequenced for a study of cytomegalovirus exposure and HLA in healthy donors. The PCR was carried out with 60 Vbeta primers and 13 Jbeta primers. Sequenced by immunoSEQ multiplex PCR; TCRdb stores in-frame clones only, minus some. The sample has hundreds of thousands of clones, roughly 90% seen once; the top ten hold approximately 2.2%. The CDR3 consists of 12 residues. Germline loops: CDR1 MNHEY, CDR2 SMNVEV (reference sequence). The V gene end was trimmed by 5 bases and the J gene end by 13 bases; junction bases not matched to a gene: 7. Details on this clone: Other nucleotide sequences in the sample specify the same CDR3.

V gene TRBV27 combines with J gene TRBJ1-4; 7 bases match TRBD1. The sequence was collected from a woman under 30 in good health and CMV-seronegative. Material: PBMCs. This CDR3 reads CASSEGAGRLFF. In DNA, the CDR3 is TGTGCCAGCAGTGAGGGGGCAGGGAGACTGTTTTTT.